The 2 T cell receptor beta chains in this list originate from one sample, sequenced in a study of Ad26.COV2.S vaccination and SARS-CoV-2 variants. The protocol was immunoSEQ multiplex PCR, while the TCRdb copy is restricted to in-frame clones and leaves out a portion. The sample lists 85,000 to 95,000 clones, roughly 84% seen once, with roughly 15% in the top ten. Sequencing used peripheral blood, obtained after recovery from COVID-19. Source of these receptors: a human donor who had recovered from COVID-19.

This clone appeared a single time. J is TRBJ1-2 and V is TRBV2, with TRBD1 matching over 8 bases. Germline V CDR1 and CDR2: SNHLY, FYNNEI. This CDR3 spans 13 amino acids. V gave up 4 bases and J gave up 4 bases; unmatched junction bases: 2. CDR3 sequence reads: CASSGQGSYGYTF. Written as DNA, the CDR3 is TGTGCCAGCAGTGGACAGGGGAGCTATGGCTACACCTTC.

The CDR3 here is CASSLEVTYNGYTF. DNA of the CDR3: TGTGCCAGCAGCTTAGAGGTGACATATAACGGCTACACCTTC. The chain couples TRBV7-3 to TRBJ1-2; no firm D call. CDR1 and CDR2 from the germline V gene are SGHTA and FQGTGA. V dropped 2 bases and J dropped 8 bases, with 15 bases sitting between them. This CDR3 is built from 14 residues.